This passage covers 10 T cell receptor beta chains from one sample sequenced in a study of shared clonotypes between healthy human individuals. TCRdb keeps only in-frame clones here, not all; method: immunoSEQ multiplex PCR. The sample shows some 2,100,000 clones, around 95% of them seen only once. Sequenced input: naive CD4+ T cells sorted from blood. Noted subset: CD45RA+ positively selected. These receptors came from a man younger than 35 in good health.

This clone was detected only once. The V call is TRBV10-2, the J call TRBJ2-3; D remains ambiguous. This CDR3 has 19 amino acids. The V end was cut by 7 bases, the J end by 0 bases, with 26 bases between. Germline loops: CDR1 WSHSY, CDR2 SAAADI. The CDR3 sequence: CASISVGHELGPSTDTQYF. The DNA for the CDR3 is TGCGCCAGCATTTCGGTCGGTCACGAGCTCGGTCCCAGCACAGATACGCAGTATTTT.

As to this clone: The sample has other DNA sequences that encode this CDR3 too. The chain couples TRBV11-2 to TRBJ1-3; D unclear. This CDR3 is built from 13 residues. Germline V gives CDR1 SGHAT, CDR2 FQNNGV. With 5 bases removed from V and 1 base from J, the gap between germline ends came to 6 bases. Here the CDR3 reads CASSPASGNTIYF. The DNA of the CDR3 is TGTGCCAGCAGCCCTGCATCTGGAAACACCATATATTTT.

The J gene is TRBJ1-2, the V gene TRBV30; TRBD1 aligns across 9 bases. The CDR3 runs 13 residues. With 4 bases clipped from V and 7 bases from J, the junction kept 7 bases outside the gene matches. CDR1 and CDR2 (germline): GTSNPN, SVGIG (reference sequence). The CDR3 region is CAWTGTGSGGYTF. The CDR3 bases are TGTGCCTGGACCGGGACAGGGAGCGGTGGCTACACCTTC.

As to this clone: Distinct nucleotide sequences in the sample also encode this CDR3. The CDR3 nucleotides read TGTGCCAGCAGCTTATCCTTCAATCAGCCCCAGCATTTT. Amino acids: CASSLSFNQPQHF. J is TRBJ1-5 and V is TRBV7-2, with no clear D. Germline lookup yields CDR1 SGHTA and CDR2 FQGNSA. V lost 2 bases, J lost 3 bases, and 5 bases lay in between. This CDR3 spans 13 amino acids.

This clone occurred a few times. The chain combines TRBV10-3 with TRBJ2-5; TRBD1 matches at 7 bases. The V gene's germline CDR1 is ENHRY and CDR2 SYGVKD. J lost 1 base, V lost 5 bases, and 7 bases had no gene match. The CDR3 loop spans 15 amino acids. The DNA of the CDR3 is TGTGCCATCAGTATGGACAGGCTAAGCCAAGAGACCCAGTACTTC. Translation gives CAISMDRLSQETQYF.

J is TRBJ1-4 and V is TRBV5-1; D unresolved. CDR1 and CDR2 (germline): SGHRS, YFSETQ. Trimming stripped 0 bases from V and 2 bases from J, with 5 bases between. This CDR3 is 14 amino acids long. The chain's CDR3 is CASSLAMTNEKLFF. CDR3 in DNA: TGCGCCAGCAGCTTGGCAATGACTAATGAAAAACTGTTTTTT. Full variable domain (remainder filled in from reference TRBV5-1 and TRBJ1-4): KAGVTQTPRYLIKTRGQQVTLSCSPISGHRSVSWYQQTPGQGLQFLFEYFSETQRNKGNFPGRFSGRQFSNSRSEMNVSTLELGDSALYLCASSLAMTNEKLFFGSGTQLSVL.

The chain joins TRBV11-2 to TRBJ1-5; perhaps TRBD1 as D (6 bases). Trimming shortened V by 5 bases and J by 7 bases, and 18 bases separated the two germline ends. CDR1 and CDR2 from the germline V gene are SGHAT and FQNNGV. The CDR3 length is 15 residues. CDR3 protein: CASSAGQKNTQPQHF. The CDR3 DNA follows: TGTGCCAGCAGCGCCGGACAGAAAAATACCCAGCCCCAGCATTTT.

This rearrangement joins TRBV30 to TRBJ2-2, with D hard to call. V was clipped by 6 bases and J by 3 bases, with 5 bases between them. The CDR3 contains 11 residues. CDR1 and CDR2 (germline): GTSNPN, SVGIG (reference sequence). DNA of the CDR3: TGTGCCTGCAGCTACACCGGGGAGCTGTTTTTT. Its protein product is CACSYTGELFF.

The chain's CDR3 is CASSQDRGTAEHF. CDR3 nucleotide sequence: TGCGCCAGCAGCCAAGATAGAGGGACAGCGGAGCATTTT. The chain combines TRBV4-1 with TRBJ1-5, with 7 bases fitting TRBD1. Germline values: CDR1 MGHRA, CDR2 YSYEKL. This CDR3 has 13 amino acids. Trimming cost V 0 bases and J 14 bases; bases outside gene matches: 7.

V usage is TRBV9 and J usage is TRBJ2-2; no clear D. V was trimmed by 4 bases and J by 6 bases, leaving 7 bases between them. Germline CDR1 reads SGDLS; CDR2 reads YYNGEE. CDR3 length: 12 residues. The CDR3: CASSLLSGELFF. Written as DNA, the CDR3 is TGTGCCAGCAGCTTACTTTCCGGGGAGCTGTTTTTT.